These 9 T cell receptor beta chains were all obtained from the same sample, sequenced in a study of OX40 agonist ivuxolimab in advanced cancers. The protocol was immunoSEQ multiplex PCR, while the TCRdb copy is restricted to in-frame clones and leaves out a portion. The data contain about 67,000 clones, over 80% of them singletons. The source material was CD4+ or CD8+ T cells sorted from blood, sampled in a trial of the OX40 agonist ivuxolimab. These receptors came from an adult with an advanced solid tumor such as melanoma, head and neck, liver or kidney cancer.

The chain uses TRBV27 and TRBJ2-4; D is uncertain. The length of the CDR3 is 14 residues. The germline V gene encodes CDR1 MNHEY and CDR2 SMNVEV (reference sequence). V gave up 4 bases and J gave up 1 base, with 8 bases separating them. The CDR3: CASSSNAAKNIQYF. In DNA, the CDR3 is TGTGCCAGCAGTTCCAATGCCGCCAAAAACATTCAGTACTTC.

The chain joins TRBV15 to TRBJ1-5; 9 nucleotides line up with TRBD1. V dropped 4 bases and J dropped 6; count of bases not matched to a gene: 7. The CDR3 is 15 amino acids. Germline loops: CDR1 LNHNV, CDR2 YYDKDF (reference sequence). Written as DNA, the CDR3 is TGTGCCACCAGCACCACCGGGACAGGGACTCAGCCCCAGCATTTT. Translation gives CATSTTGTGTQPQHF.

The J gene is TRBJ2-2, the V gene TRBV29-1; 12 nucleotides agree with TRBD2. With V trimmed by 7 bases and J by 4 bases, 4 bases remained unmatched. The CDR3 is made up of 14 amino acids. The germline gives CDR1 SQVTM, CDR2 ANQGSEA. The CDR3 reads CSGETSGGTGELFF. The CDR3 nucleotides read TGCAGCGGAGAGACTAGCGGGGGCACCGGGGAGCTGTTTTTT.

CDR3 sequence: CASSSSGTGAFEQYF. The CDR3 region has the DNA TGTGCCAGCAGCTCCTCCGGGACAGGGGCTTTCGAGCAGTACTTC. The rearrangement uses TRBV7-2 and TRBJ2-7, with 10 bases identical to TRBD1. The CDR3 length is 15 residues. The junction had 9 bases not matched to a gene; V was cut back by 4 bases and J by 6 bases. Germline V gives CDR1 SGHTA, CDR2 FQGNSA.

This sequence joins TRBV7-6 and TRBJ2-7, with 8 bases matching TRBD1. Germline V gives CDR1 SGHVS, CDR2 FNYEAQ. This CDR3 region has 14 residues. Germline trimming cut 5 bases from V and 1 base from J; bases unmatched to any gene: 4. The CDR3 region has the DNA TGTGCCAGCAGCCCGGACAGGGATTCCTACGAGCAGTACTTC. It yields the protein CASSPDRDSYEQYF. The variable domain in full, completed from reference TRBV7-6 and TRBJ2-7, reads GAGVSQSPRYKVTKRGQDVALRCDPISGHVSLYWYRQALGQGPEFLTYFNYEAQQDKSGLPNDRFSAERPEGSISTLTIQRTEQRDSAMYRCASSPDRDSYEQYFGPGTRLTVT.

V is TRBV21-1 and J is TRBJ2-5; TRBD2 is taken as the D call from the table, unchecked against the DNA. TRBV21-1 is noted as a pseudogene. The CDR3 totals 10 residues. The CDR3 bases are TGTGCCAGCAGCAGGGGGGCCCAGTACTTC. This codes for CASSRGAQYF.

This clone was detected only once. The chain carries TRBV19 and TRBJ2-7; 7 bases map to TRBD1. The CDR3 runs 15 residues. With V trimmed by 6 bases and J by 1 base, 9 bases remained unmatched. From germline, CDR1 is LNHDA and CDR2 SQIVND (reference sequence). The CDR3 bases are TGTGCCAGTAGCCGCTCCGACAGGGAATCCTACGAGCAGTACTTC. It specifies CASSRSDRESYEQYF.

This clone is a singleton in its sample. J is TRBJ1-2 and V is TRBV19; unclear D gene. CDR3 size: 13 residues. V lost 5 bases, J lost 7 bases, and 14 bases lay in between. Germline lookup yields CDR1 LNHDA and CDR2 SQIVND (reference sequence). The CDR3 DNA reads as TGTGCCAGTAGTGCTACAACAGCCTTTGGCTACACCTTC. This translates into CASSATTAFGYTF.

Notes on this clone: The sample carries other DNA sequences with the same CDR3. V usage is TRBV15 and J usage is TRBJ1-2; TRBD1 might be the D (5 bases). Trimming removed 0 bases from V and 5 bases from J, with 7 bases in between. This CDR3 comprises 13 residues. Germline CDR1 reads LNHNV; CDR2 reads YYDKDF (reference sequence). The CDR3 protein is CATSRDQGYGYTF. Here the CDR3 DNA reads TGTGCCACCAGCAGAGATCAGGGATATGGCTACACCTTC.